This T cell receptor beta chain came from a study of T cells in women clearing cervical HPV infection. Study-wide context: Cases were women with histologically confirmed HPV16-related CIN3 or worse, including a couple of invasive cancers.

CDR1 is LNHDA and CDR2 is SQIVND in the germline V gene (reference sequence). J was trimmed by 9 bases and V by 8 bases; bases with no gene match: 14. The CDR3 is made up of 15 amino acids. For this clone: The sequence runs out 3 residues before the end of the CDR3; the remainder is reconstructed from the germline J gene.

TCRdb keeps only in-frame clones here, not all; method: immunoSEQ multiplex PCR. The repertoire shows some 40,000 clones; the top ten hold about 5.8%. What was sequenced was blood buffy coat. The sequence derives from a woman aged 18 to 75 with a cervical HPV16 infection that either progressed to CIN3+ or cleared (not recorded which). The chain joins TRBV19 to TRBJ2-1, with 9 nucleotides matching TRBD2. CDR3 DNA (partial): TGTGCCAGTGGGGAAAGCGGGGGGAGTTCGGGTGAG. It codes for CASGESGGSSGE. From start to end, the CDR3 is CASGESGGSSGEQFF.